These 32 T cell receptor beta chains share one sample of origin, sequenced in a study of T cells after somatic rescue of genetic block. Sequencing was performed with immunoSEQ multiplex PCR; in TCRdb, only in-frame clones are kept and a portion is missing. Of around 100,000 clones listed, 75% to 95% are singletons. The sample taken for sequencing was peripheral blood mononuclear cells (PBMCs). The receptors shown here come from a woman in her late teens or twenties.

The V and J genes are TRBV6-1 and TRBJ2-5; 7 bases agree with TRBD1. Trimming removed 4 bases from V and 7 bases from J; junction bases left unmatched: 0. The germline gives CDR1 MNHNS, CDR2 SASEGT. This CDR3 contains 11 residues. The CDR3 reads CASSGQGTQYF. The CDR3 nucleotides read TGTGCCAGCAGTGGACAGGGGACCCAGTACTTC.

V usage is TRBV27 and J usage is TRBJ2-7, with unresolved D. The CDR3 spans 14 residues. Germline V gene sequence: CDR1 MNHEY, CDR2 SMNVEV (reference sequence). V gave up 4 bases and J gave up 2 bases, with 12 bases separating them. This chain's CDR3 is CASSSQISPYEQYF. The CDR3 DNA follows: TGTGCCAGCAGTTCCCAGATTTCACCCTACGAGCAGTACTTC.

The chain recombines TRBV2 with TRBJ2-7, with a weak D call TRBD2 (5 bases). Germline lookup yields CDR1 SNHLY and CDR2 FYNNEI. The CDR3 is 12 residues long. Trimming pared 11 bases from V and 2 bases from J, leaving 13 bases between. The CDR3 here is CAGGELAYEQYF. The CDR3, as DNA: TGTGCCGGCGGCGAACTAGCCTACGAGCAGTACTTC.

The V gene is TRBV7-2, the J gene TRBJ2-5; D may be TRBD2 (5 bases). Trimming took 4 bases from V and 4 from J, leaving 13 bases between them. The germline gives CDR1 SGHTA, CDR2 FQGNSA. The CDR3 is 14 amino acids. The DNA of the CDR3 is TGTGCCAGCAGCTCCCCGGGGAACGCAGAGACCCAGTACTTC. Encoded protein: CASSSPGNAETQYF. The whole variable domain, filled in from reference TRBV7-2 and TRBJ2-5, reads GAGVSQSPSNKVTEKGKDVELRCDPISGHTALYWYRQSLGQGLEFLIYFQGNSAPDKSGLPSDRFSAERTGGSVSTLTIQRTQQEDSAVYLCASSSPGNAETQYFGPGTRLLVL.

The chain joins TRBV5-8 to TRBJ2-2; D perhaps matches TRBD2 (5 bases). The CDR3 length is 15 residues. In germline, CDR1 is SGHTS, CDR2 YDEGEE. Trimming removed 4 bases at V and 3 bases at J, with 13 bases between. CDR3 coding DNA: TGTGCCAGCAGCCTCACGGGGTCGGACACCGGGGAGCTGTTTTTT. Amino acid sequence: CASSLTGSDTGELFF.

V usage is TRBV2 and J usage is TRBJ1-5; 7 nucleotides align to TRBD1. V trimming: 8 bases; J trimming: 0 bases; junction bases outside the gene matches: 4. The CDR3 consists of 14 residues. Germline CDR1 is SNHLY and CDR2 is FYNNEI. DNA for the CDR3: TGTGCCAGCCACAGGGGAAATAGCAATCAGCCCCAGCATTTT. Encoded protein: CASHRGNSNQPQHF.

The chain joins TRBV5-1 to TRBJ1-2, with a weak D call TRBD1 (5 bases). The V and J ends lost 4 bases and 2 bases respectively, with 15 bases between them. This CDR3 has 15 amino acids. From germline, CDR1 is SGHRS and CDR2 YFSETQ. This CDR3 reads CASSPGGQFNYGYTF. The CDR3 DNA reads TGCGCCAGCAGCCCCGGAGGACAATTCAACTATGGCTACACCTTC.

The chain recombines TRBV5-1 with TRBJ2-7; 7 bases match TRBD1. This CDR3 spans 14 amino acids. V shed 0 bases, J shed 6 bases, and the junction held 6 bases outside the gene matches. Germline V gene data show CDR1 as SGHRS and CDR2 as YFSETQ. The CDR3 sequence: CASSLEGQSLEQYF. In nucleotides, the CDR3 is TGCGCCAGCAGCTTGGAGGGACAGTCCCTCGAGCAGTACTTC.

This sequence joins TRBV6-1 and TRBJ2-7, with TRBD1 matching over 7 bases. The CDR3 is 15 amino acids. V lost 8 bases and J lost 5; bases outside the gene matches: 15. Germline V gene lookup returns CDR1 MNHNS and CDR2 SASEGT. CDR3 coding DNA: TGTGCCAGCCTTAATACCCCACAGGGGCACAACGAGCAGTACTTC. The encoded protein is CASLNTPQGHNEQYF.

The chain uses TRBV6-1 and TRBJ2-7, with 7 bases identical to TRBD1. With V trimmed by 3 bases and J by 2 bases, 4 bases remained unmatched. Looked up from germline, CDR1 is MNHNS and CDR2 is SASEGT. The CDR3 runs 14 residues. CDR3 DNA sequence: TGTGCCAGCAGTGAGGGACAGCCAACCTACGAGCAGTACTTC. Translating gives CASSEGQPTYEQYF.

The chain is built from TRBV7-2 and TRBJ1-2; 9 nucleotides line up with TRBD1. The CDR3 is 14 residues long. In germline, CDR1 is SGHTA, CDR2 FQGNSA. V dropped 3 bases and J dropped 8; count of bases not matched to a gene: 7. The CDR3 DNA sequence: TGTGCCAGCAGCTTTACAGGGGGCATAAGGGGCTACACCTTC. This gives the protein CASSFTGGIRGYTF.

The gene calls are TRBV28 and TRBJ1-1, with a possible D match to TRBD1 (6 bases). The V end lost 3 bases, the J end lost 5 bases, and 10 bases lay between the germline ends. CDR1 MDHEN and CDR2 SYDVKM come from the germline V gene. The CDR3 runs to 13 residues. The CDR3 reads CASSFSGVTEAFF. For the CDR3, the DNA is TGTGCCAGCAGTTTTTCAGGGGTTACTGAAGCTTTCTTT.

The CDR3 here is CASSLGVGTVSYEQYF. The CDR3 region has the DNA TGTGCCAGCAGTTTAGGGGTGGGGACGGTCTCCTACGAGCAGTACTTC. The rearrangement uses TRBV27 and TRBJ2-7; D might be TRBD1 or TRBD2, each matching 5 bases. The CDR3 totals 16 residues. The ends were cut back, 2 bases at V and 0 bases at J, with 14 bases in the middle. Looked up from germline, CDR1 is MNHEY and CDR2 is SMNVEV (reference sequence).

The chain is built from TRBV5-1 and TRBJ2-2, with a possible D match to TRBD1 (5 bases). Looked up from germline, CDR1 is SGHRS and CDR2 is YFSETQ. Trimming took 3 bases from V and 2 from J, leaving 11 bases between them. The CDR3 has 15 residues. The CDR3 loop reads CASSSSTVNTGELFF. The CDR3 nucleotides are TGCGCCAGCAGCTCCTCGACAGTTAACACCGGGGAGCTGTTTTTT. Full variable domain (rest looked up from reference TRBV5-1 and TRBJ2-2): KAGVTQTPRYLIKTRGQQVTLSCSPISGHRSVSWYQQTPGQGLQFLFEYFSETQRNKGNFPGRFSGRQFSNSRSEMNVSTLELGDSALYLCASSSSTVNTGELFFGEGSRLTVL.

V is TRBV9 and J is TRBJ1-2; no clear D gene. V lost 4 bases and J lost 1, with 29 bases in between. The CDR3 loop spans 20 amino acids. Germline V lookup: CDR1 SGDLS, CDR2 YYNGEE. The CDR3 sequence: CASSQLEPVGRIGGNYGYTF. CDR3 nucleotide sequence: TGTGCCAGCAGCCAACTAGAGCCGGTAGGGCGAATCGGAGGTAACTATGGCTACACCTTC.

This chain links TRBV11-2 with TRBJ2-7, with 12 nucleotides matching TRBD2. Germline V gene lookup returns CDR1 SGHAT and CDR2 FQNNGV. There are 15 residues in the CDR3. V trimming: 4 bases; J trimming: 6 bases; junction bases outside the gene matches: 7. The CDR3 nucleotides are TGTGCCAGCAGCTCGACTAGCGGGGGTTTAGCCGAGCAGTACTTC. This gives the protein CASSSTSGGLAEQYF.

The J gene is TRBJ2-3, the V gene TRBV7-3; TRBD1 or TRBD2 may be the D gene (5 bases each). This CDR3 contains 14 residues. V lost 5 bases to trimming and J lost 5 bases, with 14 bases between them. Germline loops: CDR1 SGHTA, CDR2 FQGTGA. For the CDR3, the DNA is TGTGCCAGCAGCCGCGATGGGACCTTAGATACGCAGTATTTT. Protein product: CASSRDGTLDTQYF.

The rearrangement joins TRBV7-2 to TRBJ2-7; 8 nucleotides align to TRBD1. The V gene end was trimmed by 5 bases and the J gene end by 7 bases; junction bases not matched to a gene: 10. The CDR3 runs 14 residues. Per the germline V gene, CDR1 is SGHTA and CDR2 is FQGNSA. This chain's CDR3 is CASSPRGPRREQYF. The CDR3 bases are TGTGCCAGCAGCCCCAGGGGGCCCAGGCGGGAGCAGTACTTC.

The chain recombines TRBV11-3 with TRBJ2-7, with D perhaps TRBD1 (5 bases). There are 13 residues in the CDR3. Trimming took 3 bases from V and 3 from J, leaving 9 bases between them. Germline assignment: CDR1 SGHNT and CDR2 YENEEA. The CDR3 coding sequence is TGTGCCAGCAGCTTGGGGCAGAACTACGAGCAGTACTTC. This sequence encodes CASSLGQNYEQYF.

The genes are TRBV30 and TRBJ2-5, with a weak D call TRBD1 (5 bases). V lost 1 base, J lost 5 bases, and 11 bases lay in between. CDR1 GTSNPN and CDR2 SVGIG come from the germline V gene (reference sequence). The CDR3 is made up of 13 amino acids. CDR3 sequence (DNA): TGTGCCTGGAGTGATGGGGCAGAGGAGACCCAGTACTTC. It specifies CAWSDGAEETQYF.

The chain uses TRBV7-8 and TRBJ2-7; D may be TRBD1 (5 bases). This CDR3 comprises 15 residues. The V and J ends lost 2 bases and 3 bases respectively, with 14 bases between them. Per germline, CDR1 SGHVS and CDR2 FQNEAQ. In DNA form, the CDR3 reads TGTGCCAGCAGCTTATATGGGCAGGGAAGCTACGAGCAGTACTTC. Encoded protein: CASSLYGQGSYEQYF.

The chain links TRBV5-1 to TRBJ2-3; D uncertain. This CDR3 has 14 residues. Germline V gene data show CDR1 as SGHRS and CDR2 as YFSETQ. The germline V and J ends were trimmed by 0 bases and 4 bases, with 9 bases remaining between them. This CDR3 reads CASSLGLLADTQYF. Here the CDR3 DNA reads TGCGCCAGCAGCTTGGGGCTATTGGCAGATACGCAGTATTTT.

This chain links TRBV7-9 with TRBJ2-7; 7 bases fit TRBD1. Trimming cost V 5 bases and J 2 bases; bases outside gene matches: 6. The germline V gene encodes CDR1 SEHNR and CDR2 FQNEAQ (reference sequence). The CDR3 loop spans 14 amino acids. The CDR3 here is CASSEGTAAYEQYF. CDR3 DNA sequence: TGTGCCAGCAGCGAAGGGACAGCCGCCTACGAGCAGTACTTC.

The CDR3 coding sequence is TGTGCCAGCAGCCTCTTCCCCCCTAGCGGGGGAGAGGAAGAGCAGTTCTTC. Its translation is CASSLFPPSGGEEEQFF. The V gene is TRBV25-1, the J gene TRBJ2-1, with TRBD2 identical over 10 bases. This CDR3 region has 17 residues. Germline V gene lookup returns CDR1 MGHDK and CDR2 SYGVNS. J was trimmed by 10 bases and V by 6 bases; bases with no gene match: 18.

This clone was observed a single time. The chain combines TRBV7-9 with TRBJ2-7; 14 positions match TRBD2. Per the germline V gene, CDR1 is SEHNR and CDR2 is FQNEAQ (reference sequence). With 7 bases clipped from V and 5 bases from J, the junction kept 7 bases outside the gene matches. CDR3 length equals 15 residues. The chain's CDR3 is CASTPGLAGGDEQYF. CDR3 DNA sequence: TGTGCCAGCACCCCAGGACTAGCGGGGGGTGACGAGCAGTACTTC. Filled out from reference TRBV7-9 and TRBJ2-7, the complete variable domain reads DTGVSQNPRHKITKRGQNVTFRCDPISEHNRLYWYRQTLGQGPEFLTYFQNEAQLEKSRLLSDRFSAERPKGSFSTLEIQRTEQGDSAMYLCASTPGLAGGDEQYFGPGTRLTVT.

This clone was found a few times. In the same sample, other DNA sequences code for this CDR3. V and J are TRBV5-1 and TRBJ2-3; perhaps TRBD1 as D (5 bases). CDR3 length: 14 amino acids. Trimming stripped 0 bases from V and 1 base from J, with 6 bases between. Germline CDR1 reads SGHRS; CDR2 reads YFSETQ. The CDR3 sequence: CASSLEGGTDTQYF. Here the CDR3 DNA reads TGCGCCAGCAGCTTGGAAGGGGGCACAGATACGCAGTATTTT.

This clone has just one count. The J gene is TRBJ2-2, the V gene TRBV7-3, with 8 bases identical to TRBD2. V was clipped by 2 bases and J by 4 bases; unmatched bases: 3. This CDR3 region has 15 residues. The germline CDR1 and CDR2 sequences are SGHTA and FQGTGA. CDR3: CASSLPGGPTGELFF. CDR3 bases: TGTGCCAGCAGCTTACCGGGGGGGCCCACCGGGGAGCTGTTTTTT.

J is TRBJ2-1 and V is TRBV2; D is perhaps TRBD2 (6 bases). The germline V gene encodes CDR1 SNHLY and CDR2 FYNNEI. The CDR3 covers 10 residues. The germline V and J ends were trimmed by 11 bases and 5 bases, with 7 bases remaining between them. This chain's CDR3 is CAGGNNEQFF. DNA for the CDR3: TGTGCCGGGGGGAACAATGAGCAGTTCTTC.

The J gene is TRBJ1-1, the V gene TRBV19; D perhaps matches TRBD1 (5 bases). The CDR3 is made up of 10 amino acids. The germline gives CDR1 LNHDA, CDR2 SQIVND (reference sequence). V was trimmed by 5 bases and J by 11 bases, leaving 9 bases between them. In DNA form, the CDR3 reads TGTGCCAGTAGTTGGGGGAGGGCTTTCTTT. It codes for CASSWGRAFF.

The chain is built from TRBV2 and TRBJ2-3; D not certain. The CDR3 is 13 amino acids. Germline assignment: CDR1 SNHLY and CDR2 FYNNEI. Between the trimmed V and J ends, which lost 6 bases and 2 bases, there was a span of 9 bases. CDR3 in DNA: TGTGCCAGCAGCGGAGAGTTCACAGATACGCAGTATTTT. This sequence encodes CASSGEFTDTQYF. The full variable domain, its missing parts supplied by reference TRBV2 and TRBJ2-3, is EPEVTQTPSHQVTQMGQEVILRCVPISNHLYFYWYRQILGQKVEFLVSFYNNEISEKSEIFDDQFSVERPDGSNFTLKIRSTKLEDSAMYFCASSGEFTDTQYFGPGTRLTVL.

This chain links TRBV4-1 with TRBJ2-1; D remains unclear. The CDR3 covers 13 residues. The germline V gene has CDR1 MGHRA and CDR2 YSYEKL. The V gene lost 4 bases and the J gene lost 7 bases, with 11 bases spanning the gap. The CDR3 spells CASSRPLVNEQFF. CDR3 nucleotide sequence: TGCGCCAGCAGCCGTCCTCTAGTGAATGAGCAGTTCTTC.

V is TRBV5-1 and J is TRBJ2-7; 8 bases match TRBD1. Germline loops: CDR1 SGHRS, CDR2 YFSETQ. The trim removed 2 bases at V and 4 bases at J, leaving 2 bases unmatched. This CDR3 is 13 amino acids long. The CDR3 DNA reads as TGCGCCAGCAGCTTTAGGACAGGGTACGAGCAGTACTTC. This translates into CASSFRTGYEQYF.